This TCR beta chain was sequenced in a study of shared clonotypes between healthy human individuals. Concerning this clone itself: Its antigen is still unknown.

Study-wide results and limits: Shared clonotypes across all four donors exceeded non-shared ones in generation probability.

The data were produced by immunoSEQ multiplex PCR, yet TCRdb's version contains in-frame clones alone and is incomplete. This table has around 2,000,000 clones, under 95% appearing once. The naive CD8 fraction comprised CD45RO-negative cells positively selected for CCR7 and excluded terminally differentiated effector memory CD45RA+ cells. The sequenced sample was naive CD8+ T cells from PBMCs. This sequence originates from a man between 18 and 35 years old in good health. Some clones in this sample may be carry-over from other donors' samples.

CDR3 coding DNA: TGTGCCAGCAGCCAAGACTGGTCGGGCACAGATACGCAGTATTTT. It codes for CASSQDWSGTDTQYF. The chain combines TRBV4-2 with TRBJ2-3, with D uncertain. This CDR3 spans 15 amino acids. CDR1 is LGHNA and CDR2 is YNFKEQ in the germline V gene. Trimming cost V 0 bases and J 1 base, with 8 bases left between them.